This T cell receptor (beta chain) is from a study of long-term antiretroviral therapy in people with HIV. Across the study: Collection dates of the earliest samples fall about a decade before the 2015 immediate-ART recommendation.

General study findings and limits: In HIV, the repertoires covered a tighter span of CDR3 lengths than in controls. Even long-term ART left TRB diversity below transplant donor controls, despite gains. Specimen acquisition occurred between the mid-2000s and the late 2010s, potentially under older ART regimens.

Researchers ran immunoSEQ v3.0 at survey level. Sequenced by immunoSEQ multiplex PCR; TCRdb stores in-frame clones only, minus some. The sample contains about 48,000 clones, 80% to 90% of which appear only once. As concerns this clone: The antigen is not known.

The germline V gene encodes CDR1 MNHEY and CDR2 SVGAGI. Deletions cut 4 bases from V and 0 bases from J, with 7 bases between. The CDR3 covers 13 residues. V and J are TRBV6-5 and TRBJ2-7, with D hard to call. The receptor was derived from a woman aged 18-35 years with HIV. This material consisted of unsorted PBMCs, taken 0.8 years after starting antiretroviral therapy. CDR3 in amino acids: CASSLPGSYEQYF. The CDR3 nucleotides read TGTGCCAGCAGTTTACCTGGCTCCTACGAGCAGTACTTC.